Sequencing of this T cell receptor beta chain was carried out in a study of response to subunit inactivated influenza vaccine (dated by TCRdb to the late 2010s). Regarding the complete study: Deep quantitative T cell receptor repertoire profiling was used in the study to track responses to a trivalent subunit inactivated influenza vaccine. Here is what the overall study found, with its caveats: It was suggested by the authors that each seasonal influenza vaccination may recruit only a limited number of new T cells.

The protocol used for the library was RT-PCR. This sample was sequenced with an Illumina HiSeq 2500. Using fastp trimming at Q25 and MiXCR clonotype assembly, TCRdb reanalyzed the public sequencing data and kept in-frame beta chains. Entries are consolidated by CDR3 protein sequence, retaining the most common genes and DNA. This sample comprises 500,000 or so distinct CDR3 sequences, 16% of them detected only once. Over 2.5% of the sample is in the top ten clones. Trimmed from V: 4 bases; trimmed from J: 3 bases; junction bases lacking a gene match: 11. For CDR1 and CDR2, the germline V gene (reference sequence) lists DFQATT and SNEGSKA. Spanning cysteine to phenylalanine, the CDR3 consists of 16 amino acids. Only the CDR3 region is kept as DNA, spanning 48 bases read in frame from base 1. Comments on this clonotype: The target of this receptor is not known. Per-base qualities were not stored, and no clone one base away is much larger.

The sequence links TRBV20-1 to TRBJ2-1; 8 central bases correspond to TRBD2. This clonotype originated in a man between 45 and 75 years old who received an inactivated influenza vaccine. Donor details come from another sample of the same person, matched by shared clones. The specimen was CD4+ T cells sorted from PBMCs, collected 23 months after vaccination. The DNA sequence follows: TGCAGTGCTAAGCCCCAGCGGGGGATATACTACAATGAGCAGTTCTTC. Its protein is CSAKPQRGIYYNEQFF.